One and the same sample provided the 30 T cell receptor beta chains below, sequenced in a study of T-cell memory formation after mild COVID-19. TCRdb re-called the 5' RACE reads through MiXCR, storing one row per CDR3 protein. The repertoire holds around 340,000 distinct CDR3 sequences, with more than 15% as singletons. What was sequenced was PBMCs or a T cell subset sorted from them (not recorded which). Receptor source: a man between 18 and 29 years old who had mild COVID-19 (a few samples of this study predate the infection). Cell type and time point are not known.

The V gene is TRBV6-5, the J gene TRBJ1-1; no firm D call. With 5 bases removed from V and 11 bases from J, the gap between germline ends came to 12 bases. The CDR3 consists of 11 residues. CDR1 is MNHEY, CDR2 SVGAGI, per germline. The CDR3 nucleotides are TGTGCCAGCAGTCAAGCTCAAGCGGCTTTCTTT. Residues: CASSQAQAAFF.

CDR3 coding DNA: TGCAGCGGGCAACAGGGCTCTGGAAACACCATATATTTT. Translating gives CSGQQGSGNTIYF. The chain is built from TRBV29-1 and TRBJ1-3; tentative D call: TRBD1 (6 bases). The germline V and J ends were trimmed by 7 bases and 0 bases, with 10 bases remaining between them. This CDR3 is built from 13 residues. Germline CDR1 SQVTM, CDR2 ANQGSEA.

The V call is TRBV5-4, the J call TRBJ2-3; 11 nucleotides match TRBD2. J lost 4 bases, V lost 4 bases, and 8 bases had no gene match. The CDR3 runs 16 residues. Germline V CDR1 and CDR2: SGHNT, YYREEE (reference sequence). CDR3 in amino acids: CASSASSGGASDTQYF. CDR3 bases: TGTGCCAGCAGCGCTAGTAGCGGGGGGGCGTCAGATACGCAGTATTTT.

This clonotype was detected only a few times. V usage is TRBV30 and J usage is TRBJ1-2; D ambiguous. The CDR3 length is 13 residues. V lost 1 base, J lost 8 bases, and 14 bases lay in between. In germline, CDR1 is GTSNPN, CDR2 SVGIG (reference sequence). CDR3: CAWSDSLQGGYTF. The CDR3 nucleotides read TGTGCCTGGAGTGACAGCCTTCAAGGGGGCTACACCTTC.

This clonotype has more than one count but fewer than ten. The chain joins TRBV21-1 to TRBJ1-2; TRBD1, the table's D call, lacks a check against the DNA. TRBV21-1 is a documented pseudogene. The CDR3 totals 18 residues. The CDR3 coding sequence is TGTGCCAGCAGCAGTTGTTGGGACCTGAGGTTTTATAACTATGGCTACACCTTC. Encoded protein: CASSSCWDLRFYNYGYTF.

The chain recombines TRBV12-3 or TRBV12-4 with TRBJ1-2; perhaps TRBD1 as D (5 bases). The CDR3 sequence is 12 residues long. Trimming took off 2 bases at V and 7 bases at J, with 8 bases between the two ends. CDR3 sequence (DNA): TGTGCCAGCAGTTTATCCGACAGTGGCTACACCTTC. Amino acids: CASSLSDSGYTF.

This clonotype appeared a few times. This chain joins TRBV7-9 and TRBJ2-5, with D unresolved. The V and J ends lost 4 bases and 5 bases respectively, with 11 bases between them. This CDR3 has 13 amino acids. Germline V gene sequence: CDR1 SEHNR, CDR2 FQNEAQ (reference sequence). The CDR3 DNA is TGTGCCAGCAGCTATCCTAGTGACGAGACCCAGTACTTC. Translated, it gives CASSYPSDETQYF.

This clonotype was seen a handful of times. V usage is TRBV2 and J usage is TRBJ1-2, with D possibly being TRBD1 (5 bases). Germline CDR1 reads SNHLY; CDR2 reads FYNNEI. The CDR3 spans 16 residues. With 1 base removed from V and 8 bases from J, the gap between germline ends came to 20 bases. CDR3: CASSEEFEDKDSGYTF. DNA of the CDR3: TGTGCCAGCAGTGAAGAGTTCGAGGACAAGGATTCCGGCTACACCTTC.

The chain uses TRBV6-5 and TRBJ1-3; unclear D gene. CDR1 MNHEY and CDR2 SVGAGI come from the germline V gene. This CDR3 is 11 amino acids long. V was clipped by 6 bases and J by 9 bases, with 9 bases between them. In nucleotides, the CDR3 is TGTGCCAGCAGCGCCTGGGGCACCATATATTTT. This gives the protein CASSAWGTIYF.

This clonotype was recorded once. With a much larger clone just one base away, this may be a read error. The chain links TRBV7-2 to TRBJ2-1; TRBD1 is a possible D gene (6 bases). CDR1 SGHTA and CDR2 FQGNSA come from the germline V gene. This CDR3 is 16 amino acids long. The CDR3 reads CASSLAYRNRVDDQFF. The DNA for the CDR3 is TGTGCCAGCAGCTTAGCGTATCGGAACAGGGTTGATGATCAGTTCTTC.

The chain uses TRBV2 and TRBJ1-1; TRBD1 matches at 8 bases. V lost 3 bases to trimming and J lost 1 base; unmatched junction nucleotides: 1. The CDR3 runs to 14 residues. The germline CDR1 and CDR2 sequences are SNHLY and FYNNEI. CDR3 amino acids: CASSDGQGNTEAFF. CDR3 coding DNA: TGTGCCAGCAGTGATGGACAGGGGAACACTGAAGCTTTCTTT.

The gene calls are TRBV25-1 and TRBJ1-2; a possible D gene is TRBD1 (6 bases). V lost 9 bases and J lost 10, with 15 bases in between. The germline V gene encodes CDR1 MGHDK and CDR2 SYGVNS. This CDR3 has 11 amino acids. CDR3 amino acids: CASSRTAHYTF. In nucleotides, the CDR3 is TGTGCCAGTAGTCGGACAGCCCACTACACCTTC.

In this sample, this clonotype turned up many times. The CDR3 sequence: CASSFSGPGRRYF. As DNA, the CDR3 is TGTGCCAGCAGTTTTTCCGGACCAGGGCGGAGGTACTTC. V and J are TRBV27 and TRBJ2-5; D perhaps matches TRBD1 (5 bases). The V and J ends lost 3 bases and 13 bases respectively, with 18 bases between them. Germline CDR1 reads MNHEY; CDR2 reads SMNVEV (reference sequence). The CDR3 sequence is 13 residues long.

The genes are TRBV28 and TRBJ1-2; weak D call: TRBD1 (6 bases). The germline CDR1 and CDR2 sequences are MDHEN and SYDVKM. V was cut by 3 bases and J by 0 bases, with 8 bases left in between. CDR3 size: 14 residues. CDR3 DNA: TGTGCCAGCAGTTTCGGGGGCGCTAACTATGGCTACACCTTC. This codes for CASSFGGANYGYTF.

The chain uses TRBV7-2 and TRBJ1-1, with a possible D match to TRBD1 (6 bases). This CDR3 has 13 residues. V was pared by 6 bases and J by 4 bases, with 12 bases between. Germline values: CDR1 SGHTA, CDR2 FQGNSA. In DNA form, the CDR3 reads TGTGCCAGCAGTTCACAGGGTATCACTGAAGCTTTCTTT. Encoded protein: CASSSQGITEAFF.

The rearrangement links TRBV28 to TRBJ2-3, with 16 bases aligning to TRBD2. V lost 9 bases, J lost 7 bases, and 4 bases stayed unmatched. Per germline, CDR1 MDHEN and CDR2 SYDVKM. This CDR3 comprises 14 residues. For the CDR3, the DNA is TGTGCCAGTGGGACTAGCGGGGGGGCCCATACGCAGTATTTT. It is translated as CASGTSGGAHTQYF.

There are many counts of this clonotype. The chain has TRBV7-2 and TRBJ1-4; the D gene is possibly TRBD1 (5 bases). The germline V gene has CDR1 SGHTA and CDR2 FQGNSA. Between the trimmed V and J ends, which lost 4 bases and 8 bases, there was a span of 11 bases. CDR3 size: 13 residues. In DNA, the CDR3 is TGTGCCAGCAGCTGGGACGGTTGGGAAAAACTGTTTTTT. Its translation is CASSWDGWEKLFF.

The chain couples TRBV7-9 to TRBJ2-3; D may correspond to TRBD1 or TRBD2 (5 bases each). CDR1 is SEHNR, CDR2 FQNEAQ, per germline (reference sequence). The V end lost 1 base, the J end lost 15 bases, and 17 bases lay between the germline ends. The length of the CDR3 is 13 residues. The CDR3 DNA is TGTGCCAGCAGCTTAGTGGGGGTGGTGACCTCATATTTT. Translating gives CASSLVGVVTSYF.

This chain uses TRBV20-1 with TRBJ2-3; 9 nucleotides agree with TRBD2. This CDR3 has 14 residues. Germline CDR1 and CDR2: DFQATT and SNEGSKA (reference sequence). J lost 6 bases, V lost 3 bases, and 7 bases had no gene match. The DNA of the CDR3 is TGCAGTGCTAGTGGCGGGGGGGCGAGGGATACGCAGTATTTT. It is translated as CSASGGGARDTQYF.

This clonotype has a handful of counts. The CDR3: CASRDDRAATNEKLFF. The CDR3 DNA follows: TGTGCCAGCAGAGACGATAGGGCAGCAACTAATGAAAAACTGTTTTTT. This rearrangement joins TRBV7-9 to TRBJ1-4; D gene ambiguous. V was cut by 6 bases and J by 0 bases, with 14 bases left in between. CDR1 is SEHNR and CDR2 is FQNEAQ in the germline V gene (reference sequence). The CDR3 length is 16 residues.

This rearrangement joins TRBV20-1 to TRBJ1-6; D is perhaps TRBD1 (5 bases). The CDR3 consists of 14 residues. Trimming cost V 2 bases and J 6 bases, with 11 bases left between them. The germline gives CDR1 DFQATT, CDR2 SNEGSKA (reference sequence). The CDR3 DNA reads as TGCAGTGCTAGATTCCCAGGGTCTAATTCACCCCTCCACTTT. The encoded protein is CSARFPGSNSPLHF.

The rearrangement joins TRBV18 to TRBJ1-2, with a tentative D call TRBD1 (5 bases). Germline V gene lookup returns CDR1 KGHSH and CDR2 LQKENI. CDR3 length: 13 amino acids. V lost 8 bases and J 6 bases, leaving 16 bases between the germline ends. Here the CDR3 reads CASTPQGGDGYTF. The CDR3 DNA reads TGTGCCAGCACTCCCCAGGGAGGTGATGGCTACACCTTC.

This clonotype was seen a handful of times. V usage is TRBV2 and J usage is TRBJ2-1; D remains unclear. CDR1 is SNHLY and CDR2 is FYNNEI in the germline V gene. V lost 7 bases and J 2 bases, leaving 9 bases between the germline ends. This CDR3 has 13 residues. CDR3 nucleotides: TGTGCCAGCACGAGGCCCACCTACAATGAGCAGTTCTTC. It encodes CASTRPTYNEQFF.

This rearrangement joins TRBV7-9 to TRBJ2-7, with D possibly matching TRBD2 (5 bases). This CDR3 is 13 amino acids long. Trimming stripped 5 bases from V and 1 base from J, with 9 bases between. CDR1 SEHNR and CDR2 FQNEAQ come from the germline V gene (reference sequence). The CDR3 loop is CASSPGISYEQYV. CDR3 DNA sequence: TGTGCCAGCAGCCCCGGGATTTCCTACGAGCAGTACGTC.

This clonotype was seen many times. The genes are TRBV7-7 and TRBJ2-5; D is perhaps TRBD2 (5 bases). There are 14 residues in the CDR3. Trimming removed 5 bases from V and 4 bases from J, with 14 bases in between. Germline V gene sequence: CDR1 SSHAT, CDR2 FNYEAQ (reference sequence). The CDR3 region is CASSPAAVGETQYF. The CDR3 DNA follows: TGTGCCAGCAGCCCAGCGGCGGTCGGAGAGACCCAGTACTTC.

The chain recombines TRBV12-5 with TRBJ2-1, with 11 bases lining up with TRBD2. CDR3 size: 19 residues. V shed 4 bases, J shed 0 bases, and the junction held 11 bases outside the gene matches. Germline CDR1 and CDR2: LGHNT and FRNRAP. Here the CDR3 DNA reads TGTGCTAGTGGTTGGTTCGGGACTAGCGGACCGACCTCCTACAATGAGCAGTTCTTC. Translated, it gives CASGWFGTSGPTSYNEQFF.

This clonotype was found a few times. The chain uses TRBV20-1 and TRBJ2-7, with D possibly TRBD1 on 5 matching bases. This CDR3 spans 14 amino acids. Trimming stripped 4 bases from V and 2 bases from J, with 15 bases between. Germline assignment: CDR1 DFQATT and CDR2 SNEGSKA (reference sequence). The CDR3 protein is CSATRQSQAYEQYV. CDR3 in DNA: TGCAGTGCTACCCGACAGTCACAGGCCTACGAGCAGTACGTC.

The J gene is TRBJ1-4, the V gene TRBV5-1; no definite D call. The germline V gene encodes CDR1 SGHRS and CDR2 YFSETQ. Trimming shortened V by 4 bases and J by 12 bases, and 16 bases separated the two germline ends. This CDR3 comprises 13 residues. The CDR3 sequence is CASSPDFGVELFF. DNA for the CDR3: TGCGCCAGCAGCCCAGACTTCGGTGTGGAACTGTTTTTT.

This clonotype was counted only a few times. V usage is TRBV7-2 and J usage is TRBJ1-2; possibly TRBD1 for D (5 bases). Germline V gene data show CDR1 as SGHTA and CDR2 as FQGNSA. The CDR3 has 14 amino acids. Between the trimmed V and J ends, which lost 1 base and 3 bases, there was a span of 9 bases. The CDR3 sequence: CASSLGGIYYGYTF. The CDR3 DNA follows: TGTGCCAGCAGCTTAGGGGGCATCTACTATGGCTACACCTTC.

The chain joins TRBV7-9 to TRBJ1-1; D is unresolved. CDR1 is SEHNR and CDR2 is FQNEAQ in the germline V gene (reference sequence). The CDR3 consists of 13 residues. With 3 bases removed from V and 0 bases from J, the gap between germline ends came to 5 bases. The chain's CDR3 is CASSFRLNTEAFF. In DNA form, the CDR3 reads TGTGCCAGCAGCTTTCGACTGAACACTGAAGCTTTCTTT.